These T cell receptor beta chains were read from a single sample in a study of blood T cell repertoires in COVID-19. Some clones are missing from TCRdb's copy, which holds only in-frame ones; the method was immunoSEQ multiplex PCR. The table has some 240,000 clones, approximately 92% seen once. Sequenced sample: peripheral blood. These TCRs come from a woman aged 35 to 49 who had recovered from COVID-19. Each CDR3 is given with its conserved first and last residue.

V gene: TRBV11-2
CDR3 length: 15
J gene: TRBJ2-5
CDR3 protein: CASSLAGEGWETQYF

V gene: TRBV28
CDR3 length: 17
J gene: TRBJ1-1
CDR3 protein: CASRPDRGGGWNTEAFF

V gene: TRBV7-2
CDR3 length: 15
J gene: TRBJ2-1
CDR3 protein: CASSLGSGSPNEQFF

V gene: TRBV5-4
CDR3 length: 15
J gene: TRBJ2-6
CDR3 protein: CASSLGGPGANVLTF

V gene: TRBV4-1
CDR3 length: 14
J gene: TRBJ2-2
CDR3 protein: CASRREGQHGELFF

V gene: TRBV7-2
CDR3 length: 15
J gene: TRBJ1-1
CDR3 protein: CASSFQGSLGFEAFF

V gene: TRBV7-2
CDR3 length: 14
J gene: TRBJ2-7
CDR3 protein: CASSWVLGASEQYF

V gene: TRBV7-9
CDR3 length: 15
J gene: TRBJ2-7
CDR3 protein: CASSLGAAVSSEQYF

V gene: TRBV7-9
CDR3 length: 18
J gene: TRBJ1-4
CDR3 protein: CASSLALTNQRSGEKLFF

V gene: TRBV28
CDR3 length: 16
J gene: TRBJ2-5
CDR3 protein: CASSSWTSGKQETQYF

V gene: TRBV4-3
CDR3 length: 16
J gene: TRBJ2-3
CDR3 protein: CASSLGTGGVTDTQYF

V gene: TRBV9
CDR3 length: 13
J gene: TRBJ2-1
CDR3 protein: CATIHGRSNEQFF

V gene: TRBV5-1
CDR3 length: 14
J gene: TRBJ2-2
CDR3 protein: CASSLVDSTGELFF

V gene: TRBV2
CDR3 length: 13
J gene: TRBJ2-4
CDR3 protein: CASRTGQQNIQYF